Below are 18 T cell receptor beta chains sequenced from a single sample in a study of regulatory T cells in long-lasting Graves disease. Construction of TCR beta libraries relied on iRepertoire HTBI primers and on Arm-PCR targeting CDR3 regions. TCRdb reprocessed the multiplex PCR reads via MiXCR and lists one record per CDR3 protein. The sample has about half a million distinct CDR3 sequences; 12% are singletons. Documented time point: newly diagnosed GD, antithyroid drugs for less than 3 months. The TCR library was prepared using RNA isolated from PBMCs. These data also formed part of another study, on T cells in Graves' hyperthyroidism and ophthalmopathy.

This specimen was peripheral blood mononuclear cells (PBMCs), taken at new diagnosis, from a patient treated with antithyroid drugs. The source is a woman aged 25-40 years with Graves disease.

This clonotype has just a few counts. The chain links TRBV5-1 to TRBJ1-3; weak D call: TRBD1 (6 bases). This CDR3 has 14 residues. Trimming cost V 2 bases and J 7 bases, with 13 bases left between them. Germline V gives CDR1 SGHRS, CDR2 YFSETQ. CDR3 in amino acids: CASSFSDRGNTIYF. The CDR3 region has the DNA TGCGCCAGCAGCTTCTCGGACAGAGGGAACACCATATATTTT.

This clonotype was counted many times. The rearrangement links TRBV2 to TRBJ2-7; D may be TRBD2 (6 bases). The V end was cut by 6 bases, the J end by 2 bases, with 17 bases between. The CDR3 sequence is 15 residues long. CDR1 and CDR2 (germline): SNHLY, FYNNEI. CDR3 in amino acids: CASSRRRDSTYEQYF. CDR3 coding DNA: TGTGCCAGCAGCCGACGGAGGGATTCAACCTACGAGCAGTACTTC.

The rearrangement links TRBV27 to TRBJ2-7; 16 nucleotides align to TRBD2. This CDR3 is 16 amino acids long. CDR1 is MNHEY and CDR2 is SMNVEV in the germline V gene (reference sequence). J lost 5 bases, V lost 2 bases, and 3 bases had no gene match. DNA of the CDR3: TGTGCCAGCAGTTTAGGGACTAGCGGGAGGGCCGACGAGCAGTACTTC. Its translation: CASSLGTSGRADEQYF.

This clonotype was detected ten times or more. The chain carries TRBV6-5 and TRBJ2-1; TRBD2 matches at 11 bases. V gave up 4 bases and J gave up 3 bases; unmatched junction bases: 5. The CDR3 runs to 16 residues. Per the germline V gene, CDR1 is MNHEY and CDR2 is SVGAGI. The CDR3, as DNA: TGTGCCAGCAGTTCCTTAGCGGGAGGGCACTACAATGAGCAGTTCTTC. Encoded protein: CASSSLAGGHYNEQFF.

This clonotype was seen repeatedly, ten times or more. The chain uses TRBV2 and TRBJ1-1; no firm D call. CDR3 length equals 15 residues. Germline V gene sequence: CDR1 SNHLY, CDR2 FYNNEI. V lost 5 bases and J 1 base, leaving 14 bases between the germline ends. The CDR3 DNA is TGTGCCAGCAGTCCACGGGCACGGCAGAACACTGAAGCTTTCTTT. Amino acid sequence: CASSPRARQNTEAFF.

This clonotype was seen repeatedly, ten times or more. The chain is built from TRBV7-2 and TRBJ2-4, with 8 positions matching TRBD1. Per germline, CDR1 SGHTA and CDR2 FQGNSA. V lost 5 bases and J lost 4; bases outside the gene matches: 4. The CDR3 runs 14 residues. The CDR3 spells CASSIRTGKNIQYF. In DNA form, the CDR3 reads TGTGCCAGCAGCATACGGACAGGGAAAAACATTCAGTACTTC.

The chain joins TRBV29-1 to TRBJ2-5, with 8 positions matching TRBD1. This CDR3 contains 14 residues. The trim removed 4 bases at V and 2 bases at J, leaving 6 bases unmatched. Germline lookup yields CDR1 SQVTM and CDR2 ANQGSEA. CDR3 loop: CSVVGQGAQETQYF. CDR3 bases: TGCAGCGTTGTAGGGCAGGGGGCTCAAGAGACCCAGTACTTC. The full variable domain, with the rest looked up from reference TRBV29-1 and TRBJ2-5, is SAVISQKPSRDICQRGTSLTIQCQVDSQVTMMFWYRQQPGQSLTLIATANQGSEATYESGFVIDKFPISRPNLTFSTLTVSNMSPEDSSIYLCSVVGQGAQETQYFGPGTRLLVL.

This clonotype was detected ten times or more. This CDR3 reads CSAHPGGAEETQYF. In DNA form, the CDR3 reads TGCAGTGCCCATCCAGGGGGCGCCGAAGAGACCCAGTACTTC. The chain combines TRBV20-1 with TRBJ2-5, with 8 bases fitting TRBD1. V shed 6 bases, J shed 3 bases, and the junction held 9 bases outside the gene matches. The germline V gene encodes CDR1 DFQATT and CDR2 SNEGSKA (reference sequence). The CDR3 has 14 amino acids.

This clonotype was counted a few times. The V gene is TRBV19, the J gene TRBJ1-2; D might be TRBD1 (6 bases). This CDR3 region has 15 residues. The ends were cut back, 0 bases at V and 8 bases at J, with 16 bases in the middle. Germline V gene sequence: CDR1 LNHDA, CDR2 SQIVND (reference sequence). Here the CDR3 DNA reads TGTGCCAGTAGTATAGACGTCGGGGGCCATCGCGGCTACACCTTC. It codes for CASSIDVGGHRGYTF.

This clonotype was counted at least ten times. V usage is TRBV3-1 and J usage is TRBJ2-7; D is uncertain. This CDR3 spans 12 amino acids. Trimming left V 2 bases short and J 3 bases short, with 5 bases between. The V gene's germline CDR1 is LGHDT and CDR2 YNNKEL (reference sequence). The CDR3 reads CASSQSGYEQYF. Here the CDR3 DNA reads TGTGCCAGCAGCCAATCGGGCTACGAGCAGTACTTC.

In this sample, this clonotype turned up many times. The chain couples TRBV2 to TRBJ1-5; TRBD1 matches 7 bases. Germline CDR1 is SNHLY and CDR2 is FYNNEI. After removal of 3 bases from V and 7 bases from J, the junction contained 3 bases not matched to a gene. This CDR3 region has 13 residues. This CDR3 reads CASSEAGGQPQHF. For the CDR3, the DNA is TGTGCCAGCAGTGAGGCAGGGGGACAGCCCCAGCATTTT.

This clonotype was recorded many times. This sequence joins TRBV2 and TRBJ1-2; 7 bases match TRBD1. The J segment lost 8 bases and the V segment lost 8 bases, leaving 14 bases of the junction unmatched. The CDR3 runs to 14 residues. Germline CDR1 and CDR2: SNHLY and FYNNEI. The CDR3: CASEGDSAIGGYTF. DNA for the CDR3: TGTGCCAGCGAGGGGGACAGCGCGATAGGGGGCTACACCTTC.

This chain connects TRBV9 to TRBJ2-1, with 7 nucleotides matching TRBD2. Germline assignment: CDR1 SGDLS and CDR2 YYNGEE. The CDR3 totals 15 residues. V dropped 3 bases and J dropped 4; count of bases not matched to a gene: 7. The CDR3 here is CASSGREGLYNEQFF. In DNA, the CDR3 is TGTGCCAGCAGCGGAAGGGAGGGCCTTTACAATGAGCAGTTCTTC.

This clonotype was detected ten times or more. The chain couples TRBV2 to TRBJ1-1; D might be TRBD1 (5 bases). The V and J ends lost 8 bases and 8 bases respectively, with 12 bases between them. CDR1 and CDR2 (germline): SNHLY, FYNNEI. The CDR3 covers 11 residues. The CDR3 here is CASSREDEAFF. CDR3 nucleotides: TGTGCCAGCTCCAGGGAGGACGAAGCTTTCTTT.

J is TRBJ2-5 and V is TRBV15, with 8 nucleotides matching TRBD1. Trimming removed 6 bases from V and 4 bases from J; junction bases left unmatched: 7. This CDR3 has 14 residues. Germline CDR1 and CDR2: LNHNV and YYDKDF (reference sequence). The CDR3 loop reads CATRKRQGRETQYF. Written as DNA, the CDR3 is TGTGCCACCAGAAAAAGACAGGGGAGAGAGACCCAGTACTTC.

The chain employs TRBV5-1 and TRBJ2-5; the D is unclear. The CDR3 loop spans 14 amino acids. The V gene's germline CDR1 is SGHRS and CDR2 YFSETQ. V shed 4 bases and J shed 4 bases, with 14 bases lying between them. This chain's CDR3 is CASSLDPSSETQYF. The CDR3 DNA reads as TGCGCCAGCAGCCTGGACCCCTCGTCAGAGACCCAGTACTTC.

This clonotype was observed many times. CDR3 protein: CATSGHSGRAPNEQFF. DNA for the CDR3: TGTGCCACCAGTGGCCATAGCGGGAGGGCACCCAATGAGCAGTTCTTC. J is TRBJ2-1 and V is TRBV24-1; 11 positions agree with TRBD2. Germline lookup yields CDR1 KGHDR and CDR2 SFDVKD. Trimming took 5 bases from V and 6 from J; bases not matched to a gene: 8. CDR3 length: 16 amino acids.

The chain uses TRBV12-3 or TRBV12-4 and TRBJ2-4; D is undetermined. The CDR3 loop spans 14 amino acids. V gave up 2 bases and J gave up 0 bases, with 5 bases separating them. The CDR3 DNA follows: TGTGCCAGCAGTTTAACACGAGCCAAAAACATTCAGTACTTC. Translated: CASSLTRAKNIQYF.